Reported below is one TCR beta chain. The antigen is undetermined. The CDR3 totals 12 residues. The germline V gene encodes CDR1 LGHNA and CDR2 YSLEER. Trimming took off 2 bases at V and 7 bases at J, with 8 bases between the two ends. Treatment of the sample: oral pan-JAK inhibitor, 5-10 mg twice daily. This sample stems from a study of CD8+ T cells in alopecia areata. Turning to the study itself: Oral tofacitinib, 5 to 10 mg twice daily, was given in an open-label trial. Patients remained on tofacitinib for 6 to 18 months and then went 6 months without it. Affected scalp percentage determined the severity score of treated patients.

TCR sequencing used cDNA made by reverse transcription of extracted RNA. Sequencing used immunoSEQ multiplex PCR; TCRdb keeps in-frame clones, though not all of them. The sample holds 98,000 or so clones, under 70% seen once. Findings and limits, study-wide: Among the top 100, expanded CD8+ clones, as well as scalp clonality, were significantly decreased by tofacitinib.

This clonotype was obtained from a human donor with alopecia areata. The sequencing used CD8+ T cells sorted from blood, collected at week 4, from a patient treated with tofacitinib. The V gene is TRBV4-3, the J gene TRBJ1-1; no definite D call. The CDR3 sequence is CASSQSGVEAFF. The CDR3 nucleotides read TGCGCCAGCAGCCAATCCGGCGTTGAAGCTTTCTTT.